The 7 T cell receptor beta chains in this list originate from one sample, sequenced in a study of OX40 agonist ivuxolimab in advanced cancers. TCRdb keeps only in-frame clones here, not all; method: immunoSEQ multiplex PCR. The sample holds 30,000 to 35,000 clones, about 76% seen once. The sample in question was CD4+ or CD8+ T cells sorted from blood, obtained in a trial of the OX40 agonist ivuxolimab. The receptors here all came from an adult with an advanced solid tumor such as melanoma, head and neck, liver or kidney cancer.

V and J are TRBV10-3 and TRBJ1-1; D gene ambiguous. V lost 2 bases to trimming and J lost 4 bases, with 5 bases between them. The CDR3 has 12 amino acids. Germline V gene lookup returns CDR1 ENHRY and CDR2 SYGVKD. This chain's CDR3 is CAISEAATEAFF. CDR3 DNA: TGTGCCATCAGTGAGGCCGCCACTGAAGCTTTCTTT.

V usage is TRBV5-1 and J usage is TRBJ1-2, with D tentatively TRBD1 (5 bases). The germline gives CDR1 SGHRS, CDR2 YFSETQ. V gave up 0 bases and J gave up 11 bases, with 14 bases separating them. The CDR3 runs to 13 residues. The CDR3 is CASSLESGIEYTF. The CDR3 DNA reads TGCGCCAGCAGCTTGGAGTCAGGGATTGAGTACACCTTC.

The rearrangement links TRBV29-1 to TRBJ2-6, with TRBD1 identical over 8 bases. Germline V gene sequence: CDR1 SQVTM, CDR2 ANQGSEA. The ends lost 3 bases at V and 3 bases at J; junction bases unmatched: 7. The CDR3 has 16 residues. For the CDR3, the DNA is TGCAGCGTTGACTCAGGGGGCCTTAGTGGGGCCAACGTCCTGACTTTC. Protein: CSVDSGGLSGANVLTF.

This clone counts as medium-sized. For the CDR3, the DNA is TGTGCCAGCAGTTACTCGAGGGCCTATAGCAATCAGCCCCAGCATTTT. It yields the protein CASSYSRAYSNQPQHF. The chain recombines TRBV6-5 with TRBJ1-5; D is ambiguous. CDR1 and CDR2 (germline): MNHEY, SVGAGI. The CDR3 contains 16 residues. Trimming removed 0 bases from V and 0 bases from J, with 9 bases in between.

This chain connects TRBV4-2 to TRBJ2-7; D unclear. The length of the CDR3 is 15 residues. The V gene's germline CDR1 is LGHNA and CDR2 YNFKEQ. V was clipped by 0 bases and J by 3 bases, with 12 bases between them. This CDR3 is CASSQDLPDLYEQYF. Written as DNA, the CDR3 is TGTGCCAGCAGCCAAGATTTACCTGACCTCTACGAGCAGTACTTC.

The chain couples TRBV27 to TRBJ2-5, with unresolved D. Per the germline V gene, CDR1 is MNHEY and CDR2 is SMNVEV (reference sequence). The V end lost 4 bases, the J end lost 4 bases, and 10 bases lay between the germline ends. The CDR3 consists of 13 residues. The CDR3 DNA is TGTGCCAGCAGTTACATGGGTGGAGAGACCCAGTACTTC. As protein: CASSYMGGETQYF.

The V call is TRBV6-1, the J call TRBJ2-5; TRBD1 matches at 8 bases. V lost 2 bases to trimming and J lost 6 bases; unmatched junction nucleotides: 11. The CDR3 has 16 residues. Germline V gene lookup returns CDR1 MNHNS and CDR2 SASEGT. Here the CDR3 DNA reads TGTGCCAGCAGTGAAAGGGAGAGTCAGGGGGCTAAGACCCAGTACTTC. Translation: CASSERESQGAKTQYF.